The TCR beta chain described here comes from a study of T cells after yellow fever vaccination (dated by TCRdb to about 2019). For the wider study: The SMART-Seq v4 Ultra Low Input RNA kit was used to prepare libraries from fractions with low cell numbers. Blood was drawn at multiple timepoints before and after primary and secondary immunization, with bulk PBMC replicates and cell subsets isolated. Two healthy male donors, one aged 18 to 30 and one aged 30 to 40 years, made up the cohort. To track T-cell clones before and after primary and booster YFV17D yellow fever vaccination, bulk TCR alpha and beta repertoires were sequenced longitudinally. Overall study outcomes, separate from this receptor: FACS-sorted repertoires could contain abundant contaminating clonotypes from the bulk population, so computational filtering was required. A small fraction of clonotypes showed up in both the CD4 and CD8 compartments, probably as a result of convergent recombination. After the booster, most clones that had expanded after primary vaccination were detected again (about 97% of CD4 and about 88% of CD8), suggesting broad maintenance of memory. Only a couple of donors were included in the study, so the extent to which the findings can be generalized is limited. The secondary T-cell response was weaker than the primary response but faster, peaking on day 5 instead of day 15.

The germline V gene encodes CDR1 SEHNR and CDR2 FQNEAQ (reference sequence). Including cysteine and phenylalanine, the CDR3 has 16 amino acids. The read is trimmed to its CDR3 DNA, 48 bases read in frame from base 1. V has 5 bases trimmed and J has 1 base trimmed; junction bases matching no gene number 9. TCR cDNA was made using 5'RACE template switching, a step that added a universal primer site and unique molecular identifiers. cDNA synthesis was primed from both the TCR alpha and TCR beta constant segments. Library amplification involved two PCR steps, and the second step added sample barcodes and sequencing adapters. Sequencing of libraries was performed on Illumina HiSeq 2500 (2x100 bp) or NovaSeq (2x150 bp). The authors processed their data as follows. MIGEC was used to demultiplex reads and collapse the reads into UMI consensus sequences, and MiXCR was used for V(D)J alignment. Using edgeR on replicate PBMC samples, clonotypes were called vaccine-responding if FDR was below 0.01 and the log2 fold change was above 5 up to day 15. Each bulk clonotype was labeled CD4 or CD8 based on which sequenced repertoire, CD4 or CD8, contained the clonotype at higher abundance. The public sequencing data were trimmed at Q25 with fastp and processed into clonotypes with MiXCR by TCRdb, which kept only in-frame beta chains. Every entry covers one CDR3 protein and lists the most common genes and DNA from its rows. The V and J calls were determined by TCRdb, not by the authors. The sample profile shows tens of thousands of distinct CDR3 sequences; more than 6.5% of them were found once. In total, the top ten clones hold 37% of the sample.

This clonotype was observed many times. There is no known antigen for this receptor. No clone much larger than this one lies a single base away; base qualities are absent. The treatment or condition label of this sample denotes: live attenuated yellow fever vaccine strain. A standard Ficoll-Paque protocol was used to isolate PBMCs from peripheral blood. CD4 and CD8 T-cell fractions were isolated with Dynabeads CD4 and CD8 positive selection kits. TriZol was used to extract RNA from bulk PBMCs, from CD4 and CD8 fractions, and from dextramer-positive and dextramer-negative fractions. This TCR was sampled from a man aged 18 to 35 who received the YFV17D yellow fever vaccine. The chain links TRBV7-9 with TRBJ2-3; TRBD1 agrees with 7 junctional bases. The sequencing used CD8+ T cells sorted from PBMCs, collected about 41 days after the first yellow fever vaccination. In nucleotides, the sequence is TGTGCCAGCAGCCACGACAGGGAGAAGGGCACAGATACGCAGTATTTT. Its translation reads: CASSHDREKGTDTQYF.